This TCR beta chain was identified in a study of regulatory T cells in long-lasting Graves disease. Study context: Graves' patients diagnosed newly had used antithyroid drugs under 3 months.

Researchers made TCR beta libraries by using iRepertoire HTBI primers and running Arm-PCR on CDR3 regions. TCRdb re-called the multiplex PCR reads with MiXCR, one entry per CDR3 protein. This repertoire shows 350,000 to 500,000 distinct CDR3 sequences, about 14% found once; its top ten account for around a sixth. Time point indicated: newly diagnosed GD, antithyroid drugs for less than 3 months. Scientists built the TCR library using RNA that was extracted from PBMCs. This clonotype was recorded many times. Its target is unknown. CDR1 is SGHNT, CDR2 YYREEE, per germline (reference sequence). The CDR3 length is 16 residues. The J segment lost 4 bases and the V segment lost 2 bases, leaving 6 bases of the junction unmatched. Whole-study results and caveats: Persistent disease samples used TRBV28, TRBJ1-2 and TRBJ2-5 preferentially. Since the sample size was small, accuracy may have been reduced.

The same data also contributed to another study, on T cells in Graves' hyperthyroidism and ophthalmopathy. From that second work: Graves' hyperthyroidism is called stable when ophthalmopathy does not progress within 18 months.

V gene TRBV5-4 combines with J gene TRBJ2-1, with 10 bases fitting TRBD2. Sequencing used peripheral blood mononuclear cells (PBMCs), obtained at new diagnosis, from a patient treated with antithyroid drugs. The receptor comes from a woman aged 50 to 65 with Graves disease. CDR3 sequence (DNA): TGTGCCAGCAGCTTTACTAGCGGGACGGAGTACAATGAGCAGTTCTTC. This encodes CASSFTSGTEYNEQFF.